The present entry profiles one T cell receptor (beta chain) with its context. TCRdb's copy holds only in-frame clones and misses some; the assay was immunoSEQ multiplex PCR. The data show 100,000 to 150,000 clones, just under 90% seen once. This specimen comes from a study of control samples from healthy donors and cancer patients. V was cut by 2 bases and J by 0 bases, with 9 bases left in between. The CDR3 has 15 amino acids. The germline V gene encodes CDR1 MNHNY and CDR2 SVGAGI (reference sequence). This rearrangement joins TRBV6-6 to TRBJ2-3; no definite D call. This receptor was identified in a man aged 45 to 65 with head and neck cancer. Sequencing was carried out using PBMCs. The CDR3 is CASSYAAPSTDTQYF. DNA for the CDR3: TGTGCCAGCAGTTACGCAGCGCCAAGCACAGATACGCAGTATTTT.